This T cell receptor (beta chain) was captured in a study of blood T cells in healthy people across ages. PBMCs were isolated at a quantity of at least 7 million per sample. It was with a sample-barcoded 5' primer and a J-beta primer mix that a second PCR of roughly 7 to 12 cycles was run. All samples yielded 2.5 million or more CDR3-containing paired-end reads. TCRdb reprocessed the 5' RACE reads via MiXCR and lists one record per CDR3 protein. The data contain about 720,000 distinct CDR3 sequences, 22% of them singletons. Study findings and constraints: A greater number of naive CD4+ cells and higher diversity distinguished long-lived donors from aged donors. Samples with more naive T cells showed higher observed beta diversity.

A note on this clonotype: The antigen remains undetermined.

V was pared by 5 bases and J by 5 bases, with 8 bases of the junction left unmatched. This CDR3 spans 15 amino acids. Germline CDR1 reads SGHVS; CDR2 reads FNYEAQ. The clonotype was recovered from a man aged 70-80 years in good health. This sequence joins TRBV7-6 and TRBJ1-3; 8 nucleotides line up with TRBD1. Sequencing was done on a sample of blood. The DNA of the CDR3 is TGTGCCAGCAGCCCAGACAGGGGAGGAAGAAACACCATATATTTT. Translating gives CASSPDRGGRNTIYF.